Sequencing of this T cell receptor (beta chain) was carried out in a study of blood T cell repertoires in COVID-19. Looking at the study overall: Sources were T cells, B-cell-depleted T cells, or PBMCs; the material itself was cDNA or gDNA.

Assay used: immunoSEQ multiplex PCR; TCRdb lists only in-frame clones, some missing. Among fewer than 250,000 clones, approximately 90% were seen once, and the ten largest hold less than 5.5%. Germline V gene data show CDR1 as SGDLS and CDR2 as YYNGEE. CDR3 length: 18 residues. V was clipped by 0 bases and J by 0 bases; unmatched bases: 9. Specimen: peripheral blood. The V gene is TRBV9, the J gene TRBJ1-2; 9 nucleotides align to TRBD1. This clonotype was obtained from a human donor in a cohort sampled during active COVID-19. In DNA form, the CDR3 reads TGTGCCAGCAGCGTAGGGACAGGGGTGCGTCCTCCTAACTATGGCTACACCTTC. It yields the protein CASSVGTGVRPPNYGYTF.